These T cell receptor beta chains were read from a single sample in a study of T cell responses to AZD1222 COVID-19 vaccine. The data were produced by immunoSEQ multiplex PCR, yet TCRdb's version contains in-frame clones alone and is incomplete. The sample contains 160,000 or so clones, roughly 92% of which appear only once. Here the sequenced sample was peripheral blood, taken 28 days after the second AZD1222 dose. The receptors shown here come from an adult who received the AZD1222 COVID-19 vaccine. Each CDR3 is given with its conserved first and last residue. The order of the fields is V gene, D gene, J gene, CDR3 DNA, CDR3 protein. A D gene is named only where the DNA matches it firmly.

V: TRBV5-1; D: TRBD1; J: TRBJ1-2; DNA: TGCGCCAGCAGCCCGGACAGGGCCCTCGGGGGCTACACCTTC; CDR3: CASSPDRALGGYTF
V: TRBV24-1; D: TRBD2; J: TRBJ2-1; DNA: TGTGCCACCAGTGATGGGGGAGTAGCGGGAGGAGGTGAGCAGTTCTTC; CDR3: CATSDGGVAGGGEQFF
V: TRBV6-1; D: .; J: TRBJ1-2; DNA: TGTGCCAGCAGTGAACGGGTAGGGACAAACTATGGCTACACCTTC; CDR3: CASSERVGTNYGYTF
V: TRBV4-3; D: TRBD2; J: TRBJ2-7; DNA: TGCGCCAGCAGCTCCGAAGCGGGGCCCTACGAGCAGTACTTC; CDR3: CASSSEAGPYEQYF
V: TRBV30; D: .; J: TRBJ1-2; DNA: TGTGCCTGGAGTACCGGCAGCTATGGCTACACCTTC; CDR3: CAWSTGSYGYTF
V: TRBV7-9; D: .; J: TRBJ1-1; DNA: TGTGCCAGCAGCCAACCTGGCACAAGTCAGGGGAACACTGAAGCTTTCTTT; CDR3: CASSQPGTSQGNTEAFF
V: TRBV7-8; D: TRBD1; J: TRBJ1-2; DNA: TGTGCCAGCAGAGCAGGGGGCTCCTATGGCTACACCTTC; CDR3: CASRAGGSYGYTF
V: TRBV11-2; D: .; J: TRBJ1-6; DNA: TGTGCCAGCAGCTTAGGGACATGGGATAATTCACCCCTCCACTTT; CDR3: CASSLGTWDNSPLHF
V: TRBV30; D: .; J: TRBJ1-6; DNA: TGTGCCTGGAGTACCCTTGGGGCTGCTTATAATTCACCCCTCCACTTT; CDR3: CAWSTLGAAYNSPLHF
V: TRBV28; D: .; J: TRBJ1-2; DNA: TGTGCCAGCAGTTCCGGGGGGACTAACTATGGCTACACCTTC; CDR3: CASSSGGTNYGYTF
V: TRBV6-1; D: .; J: TRBJ2-1; DNA: TGTGCCAGCAGTGAAATTCCCCCGGCAGAGCAGTTCTTC; CDR3: CASSEIPPAEQFF
V: TRBV19; D: .; J: TRBJ1-1; DNA: TGTGCCAGTAGTATAGTGGCAGGGAACACTGAAGCTTTCTTT; CDR3: CASSIVAGNTEAFF
V: TRBV5-1; D: .; J: TRBJ2-1; DNA: TGCGCCAGCAGCTTGAGGTACGGAGGGAACAATGAGCAGTTCTTC; CDR3: CASSLRYGGNNEQFF
V: TRBV20-1; D: TRBD1; J: TRBJ1-2; DNA: TGCAGTGCTAGTGGGGACAGGGGTTCCTATGGCTACACCTTC; CDR3: CSASGDRGSYGYTF
V: TRBV5-6; D: TRBD2; J: TRBJ2-1; DNA: TGTGCCAGCAGCTTGACTAGCGGTACCTACAATGAGCAGTTCTTC; CDR3: CASSLTSGTYNEQFF
V: TRBV27; D: .; J: TRBJ1-5; DNA: TGTGCCAGCAGTTTAGCAAGGGGGAATCAGCCCCAGCATTTT; CDR3: CASSLARGNQPQHF
V: TRBV19; D: .; J: TRBJ2-1; DNA: TGTGCCAGTAGTATTGCTCGAGGTCTGGGTCGGAGGGATGAGCAGTTCTTC; CDR3: CASSIARGLGRRDEQFF
V: TRBV5-4; D: TRBD1; J: TRBJ2-7; DNA: TGTGCCAGCAGCTATCCGGGACAGGGGGATTACGAGCAGTACTTC; CDR3: CASSYPGQGDYEQYF